These T cell receptor beta chains were read from a single sample in a study of blood T cell repertoires in COVID-19. The assay was immunoSEQ multiplex PCR, and TCRdb's table has in-frame clones only and misses some. The table includes roughly 200,000 clones, 81% detected once. Input material: peripheral blood. These receptors were collected from a woman in her thirties or forties with COVID-19, enrolled during active disease. CDR3s include the opening cysteine and the closing phenylalanine or tryptophan. A D gene is named only where the DNA matches it firmly. Some rows have no size entry. The others give once, few or many, or a class for an expanded clone.

TRBV15,-,TRBD2,TRBJ2-3,CATSRAWRESTDTQYF,TGTGCCACCAGCAGAGCTTGGCGGGAGAGCACAGATACGCAGTATTTT
TRBV15,-,-,TRBJ1-5,CATSRGNQPQHF,TGTGCCACCAGTCGGGGCAATCAGCCCCAGCATTTT
TRBV28,-,TRBD1,TRBJ1-2,CASSLPGQGYGYTF,TGTGCCAGCAGTTTGCCGGGACAGGGGTATGGCTACACCTTC
TRBV7-9,-,TRBD1,TRBJ2-5,CASSLVTGWEETQYF,TGTGCCAGCAGCCTGGTGACAGGGTGGGAAGAGACCCAGTACTTC
TRBV28,-,TRBD2,TRBJ2-7,CASSKRDGSYEQYF,TGTGCCAGCAGCAAGCGGGACGGGTCCTACGAGCAGTACTTC
TRBV3-1/TRBV3-2,-,TRBD1,TRBJ2-3,CASSQGLLSDRGRDTQYF,TGTGCCAGCAGCCAAGGTCTTCTATCCGACAGGGGTAGAGATACGCAGTATTTT
TRBV6-5,-,TRBD1,TRBJ1-6,CASRQGTGRVSPLHF,TGTGCCAGCAGACAAGGGACAGGGCGGGTCTCACCCCTCCACTTT
TRBV5-1,-,-,TRBJ2-5,CASSLLGEAGETQYF,TGCGCCAGCAGCTTGCTTGGCGAGGCCGGAGAGACCCAGTACTTC
TRBV7-6,once,-,TRBJ1-2,CASSSNRLRGYGYTF,TGTGCCAGCAGCTCGAACAGACTTCGGGGCTATGGCTACACCTTC
TRBV5-6,-,-,TRBJ2-1,CASSRRGSYNEQFF,TGTGCCAGCAGCCGCCGAGGATCCTACAATGAGCAGTTCTTC
TRBV5-1,-,TRBD2,TRBJ2-4,CASGGGGNIQYF,TGCGCCAGCGGCGGGGGAGGAAACATTCAGTACTTC
TRBV19,few,-,TRBJ1-5,CASKQGGNQPQHF,TGTGCCAGTAAACAGGGAGGCAATCAGCCCCAGCATTTT
TRBV6-5,-,TRBD1,TRBJ1-2,CASTEDRVYGYTF,TGTGCCAGCACCGAAGACAGGGTCTATGGCTACACCTTC
TRBV11-3,-,TRBD2,TRBJ2-1,CASSLEGWTSGNLSEQFF,TGTGCCAGCAGCTTAGAAGGCTGGACTAGCGGGAACCTGAGTGAGCAGTTCTTC
TRBV6-5,-,-,TRBJ2-5,CASSYGGSGGVGTQYF,TGTGCCAGCAGTTACGGGGGGTCGGGGGGCGTCGGGACCCAGTACTTC
TRBV2,-,TRBD2,TRBJ2-2,CASTTGLAGDTGELFF,TGTGCCAGCACCACCGGACTAGCGGGGGACACCGGGGAGCTGTTTTTT
TRBV5-1,-,-,TRBJ2-1,CASSTRSVLGEQFF,TGCGCCAGCAGCACCAGGTCAGTCCTGGGTGAGCAGTTCTTC
TRBV9,-,TRBD2,TRBJ2-4,CASSGAGGLIGVQYF,TGTGCCAGCAGCGGAGCGGGGGGGCTTATAGGGGTTCAGTACTTC
TRBV10-3,-,TRBD2,TRBJ2-3,CAAGGAGITDTQYF,TGTGCCGCGGGAGGGGCGGGAATAACAGATACGCAGTATTTT
TRBV27,-,-,TRBJ1-4,CATTKDFPATNEKLFF,TGTGCCACCACTAAGGACTTCCCGGCAACTAATGAAAAACTGTTTTTT
TRBV11-2,-,-,TRBJ2-7,CASSPHGEQYF,TGTGCCAGCAGCCCCCACGGGGAGCAGTACTTC
TRBV6-5,-,TRBD1,TRBJ1-2,CASSLQGAAGYGYTF,TGTGCCAGCAGTTTACAGGGGGCGGCCGGCTATGGCTACACCTTC
TRBV20-1,-,TRBD1,TRBJ2-5,CSASRQGARETQYF,TGCAGTGCTAGTAGGCAGGGGGCCAGGGAGACCCAGTACTTC
TRBV10-3,few,-,TRBJ2-1,CAISLDSFLHNEQFF,TGTGCCATCAGTCTGGACAGCTTTCTCCACAATGAGCAGTTCTTC
TRBV2,few,-,TRBJ1-3,CASSSGSGNTIYF,TGTGCCAGCAGTTCAGGATCTGGAAACACCATATATTTT
TRBV19,-,TRBD1,TRBJ1-1,CASSSRQGGPEAFF,TGTGCCAGTAGTTCACGACAGGGGGGTCCTGAAGCTTTCTTT
TRBV28,-,TRBD2,TRBJ2-1,CASSKPTGLAGAYNEQFF,TGTGCCAGCAGTAAGCCCACGGGACTAGCGGGAGCATACAATGAGCAGTTCTTC
TRBV11-2,-,TRBD2,TRBJ2-1,CASSVRTSGGTMIDEQFF,TGTGCCAGCAGCGTAAGGACTAGCGGGGGGACCATGATCGATGAGCAGTTCTTC
TRBV7-3,once,TRBD1,TRBJ2-1,CASSPQGAGFEQFF,TGTGCCAGCAGTCCTCAGGGGGCTGGATTTGAGCAGTTCTTC
TRBV14,-,TRBD2,TRBJ2-5,CASSQGLAGGETQYF,TGTGCCAGCAGCCAGGGACTAGCGGGCGGGGAGACCCAGTACTTC
TRBV5-1,-,TRBD2,TRBJ2-7,CASSGIPTPTSGRSYEQYF,TGCGCCAGCAGCGGAATCCCCACCCCGACTAGCGGGAGAAGTTACGAGCAGTACTTC
TRBV29-1,-,TRBD1,TRBJ2-1,CSVKQGNEQFF,TGCAGCGTAAAACAGGGGAATGAGCAGTTCTTC
TRBV5-6,-,-,TRBJ1-2,CASSLLGEASRGYGYTF,TGTGCCAGCAGCTTGTTGGGAGAGGCCTCGAGAGGTTATGGCTACACCTTC
TRBV6-4,-,-,TRBJ1-5,CASTSYPGYSNQPQHF,TGTGCCAGCACGTCCTACCCGGGTTATAGCAATCAGCCCCAGCATTTT
TRBV11-2,-,TRBD1,TRBJ1-1,CASSLGDRGPTEAFF,TGTGCCAGCAGCTTAGGCGACAGGGGCCCCACTGAAGCTTTCTTT
TRBV30,-,-,TRBJ1-2,CAWRGTGVDGYTF,TGTGCCTGGAGGGGAACAGGAGTAGATGGCTACACCTTC
TRBV12-3/TRBV12-4,once,TRBD1,TRBJ1-1,CASSFDRVTEAFF,TGTGCCAGCAGTTTTGACAGGGTAACTGAAGCTTTCTTT
TRBV30,-,-,TRBJ1-2,CAWSRGQGWNGYTF,TGTGCCTGGAGTAGAGGGCAGGGGTGGAATGGCTACACCTTC
TRBV4-2,-,TRBD2,TRBJ2-3,CASSHLRSSGSADTQYF,TGTGCCAGCAGCCATTTAAGGTCTAGCGGGAGTGCAGATACGCAGTATTTT
TRBV20-1,once,-,TRBJ2-7,CSARSLYEQYF,TGCAGTGCTCGGTCCTTGTACGAGCAGTACTTC
TRBV5-1,-,-,TRBJ2-2,CASSLVSQTGELFF,TGCGCCAGCAGCTTGGTCTCTCAGACCGGGGAGCTGTTTTTT
TRBV6-5,-,TRBD1,TRBJ1-1,CASSYSTGTGGTEAFF,TGTGCCAGCAGTTACTCGACCGGGACAGGGGGCACTGAAGCTTTCTTT
TRBV4-1,few,TRBD1,TRBJ2-1,CASSQYNRGSFDEQFF,TGCGCCAGCAGCCAATATAACAGGGGATCATTCGATGAGCAGTTCTTC
TRBV5-1,-,TRBD2,TRBJ2-5,CASSRTSGNQETQYF,TGCGCCAGCAGCCGGACTAGCGGGAACCAAGAGACCCAGTACTTC
TRBV18,-,TRBD1,TRBJ2-7,CASSPEGQGQYF,TGTGCCAGCTCACCGGAGGGACAGGGGCAGTACTTC
TRBV24-1,-,-,TRBJ2-1,CATREGRTQFF,TGTGCCACCAGGGAGGGACGGACGCAGTTCTTC
TRBV30,-,-,TRBJ2-3,CAWSVRARTQYF,TGTGCCTGGAGTGTACGAGCCCGTACGCAGTATTTT